These 12 T cell receptor beta chains share one sample of origin, sequenced in a study of OX40 agonist ivuxolimab in advanced cancers. Here immunoSEQ multiplex PCR was the method, and the copy in TCRdb shows in-frame clones only, minus some. The table lists some 94,000 clones, roughly 90% of them singletons, with about 3% in the top ten. The sequencing here drew on CD4+ or CD8+ T cells sorted from blood, taken in a trial of the OX40 agonist ivuxolimab. These receptors all come from an adult with an advanced solid tumor such as melanoma, head and neck, liver or kidney cancer.

The J gene is TRBJ1-2, the V gene TRBV5-6; 8 bases map to TRBD1. V was clipped by 0 bases and J by 3 bases; unmatched bases: 4. The CDR3 runs to 15 residues. Germline CDR1 is SGHDT and CDR2 is YYEEEE. CDR3 protein: CASSLATGVYYGYTF. The DNA for the CDR3 is TGTGCCAGCAGCTTGGCGACAGGGGTATACTATGGCTACACCTTC.

The CDR3 is CASSQASGANTEAFF. The CDR3 DNA reads TGTGCCAGCAGCCAAGCATCTGGGGCGAACACTGAAGCTTTCTTT. V gene TRBV14 combines with J gene TRBJ1-1, with a weak D call TRBD1 (5 bases). The V gene's germline CDR1 is SGHDN and CDR2 FVKESK. Trimming removed 1 base at V and 1 base at J, with 10 bases between. The CDR3 is 15 residues long.

This clone occurred a few times. This chain uses TRBV14 with TRBJ1-2, with TRBD1 matching over 7 bases. The germline gives CDR1 SGHDN, CDR2 FVKESK. This CDR3 is built from 13 residues. J lost 6 bases, V lost 1 base, and 2 bases had no gene match. The CDR3 spells CASSQVGTDGYTF. The CDR3 DNA reads as TGTGCCAGCAGCCAAGTGGGGACAGATGGCTACACCTTC.

The chain links TRBV11-2 to TRBJ2-1, with TRBD2 matching over 9 bases. After removal of 3 bases from V and 3 bases from J, the junction contained 3 bases not matched to a gene. CDR3 size: 15 residues. The germline V gene has CDR1 SGHAT and CDR2 FQNNGV. CDR3 protein: CASSFSGGNYNEQFF. CDR3 DNA: TGTGCCAGCAGCTTTAGCGGGGGAAACTACAATGAGCAGTTCTTC.

This clone was picked up a small number of times. The chain is built from TRBV27 and TRBJ2-1; TRBD1 matches at 7 bases. CDR1 and CDR2 from the germline V gene are MNHEY and SMNVEV (reference sequence). J lost 9 bases, V lost 5 bases, and 4 bases had no gene match. The CDR3 loop spans 12 amino acids. The CDR3 nucleotides are TGTGCCAGCAGTCTTGACAGGGTTGAGCAGTTCTTC. This gives the protein CASSLDRVEQFF.

V and J are TRBV13 and TRBJ2-6; 7 nucleotides line up with TRBD1. The CDR3 extends over 15 amino acids. Trimming cost V 5 bases and J 4 bases; bases outside gene matches: 5. CDR1 is PRHDT and CDR2 is FYEKMQ in the germline V gene (reference sequence). CDR3 amino acids: CASSEQGVGANVLTF. The CDR3 region has the DNA TGTGCCAGCAGCGAGCAGGGGGTCGGGGCCAACGTCCTGACTTTC.

The chain employs TRBV9 and TRBJ1-6, with D tentatively TRBD1 (6 bases). V lost 3 bases and J lost 11, with 9 bases in between. The CDR3 covers 12 residues. CDR1 is SGDLS and CDR2 is YYNGEE in the germline V gene. CDR3: CASSAGGTPLHF. The CDR3 DNA reads as TGTGCCAGCAGCGCGGGGGGCACACCCCTCCACTTT.

V usage is TRBV4-1 and J usage is TRBJ1-2; no clear D. V was pared by 3 bases and J by 1 base, with 15 bases between. The germline V gene has CDR1 MGHRA and CDR2 YSYEKL. The CDR3 spans 16 residues. Here the CDR3 reads CASSHLPSNLNYGYTF. DNA for the CDR3: TGCGCCAGCAGCCATCTCCCCAGTAACCTTAACTATGGCTACACCTTC.

Comments on this clone: Additional DNA sequences in this sample encode the identical CDR3. The rearrangement uses TRBV27 and TRBJ1-5; no definite D call. Deletions cut 2 bases from V and 7 bases from J, with 9 bases between. The CDR3 length is 13 residues. Germline V gives CDR1 MNHEY, CDR2 SMNVEV (reference sequence). Here the CDR3 DNA reads TGTGCCAGCAGTTTAGGGAGCGGGCAGCCCCAGCATTTT. As protein: CASSLGSGQPQHF.

The chain couples TRBV10-2 to TRBJ2-5; D not resolved. The germline gives CDR1 WSHSY, CDR2 SAAADI. The V end lost 5 bases, the J end lost 2 bases, and 12 bases lay between the germline ends. The CDR3 length is 14 residues. In DNA form, the CDR3 reads TGCGCCAGCAGTAGCCTCGCCCCGCAAGAGACCCAGTACTTC. Translating it yields CASSSLAPQETQYF.

The chain has TRBV4-3 and TRBJ1-2; D is uncertain. V was trimmed by 0 bases and J by 3 bases, leaving 17 bases between them. CDR1 is LGHNA and CDR2 is YSLEER in the germline V gene. This CDR3 is 17 amino acids long. CDR3 amino acids: CASSQDQGPPSDYGYTF. CDR3 bases: TGCGCCAGCAGCCAAGATCAAGGGCCGCCTTCCGACTATGGCTACACCTTC.

The chain employs TRBV6-5 and TRBJ2-5; possibly TRBD1 or TRBD2 for D (5 bases each). The CDR3 contains 15 residues. Trimming stripped 2 bases from V and 3 bases from J, with 13 bases between. In germline, CDR1 is MNHEY, CDR2 SVGAGI. DNA of the CDR3: TGTGCCAGCAGTTACGGCCCTAGAGGGGAAGAGACCCAGTACTTC. Protein product: CASSYGPRGEETQYF.